This T cell receptor beta chain was identified in a study of T-cell memory formation after mild COVID-19. As for the study in general: Each donor largely had its own TCR clusters.

V was trimmed by 4 bases and J by 3 bases, leaving 10 bases between them. The CDR3 is 12 residues long. Germline CDR1 SQVTM, CDR2 ANQGSEA. 5'RACE, which relied on constant-segment primers, yielded TCR alpha and TCR beta cDNA libraries carrying sample barcodes and UMIs. From the 5' RACE reads, TCRdb called clonotypes with MiXCR, one entry per CDR3 protein. The table includes 240,000 or so distinct CDR3 sequences, around 10% detected once. The TCR sequence derives from a young man who had mild COVID-19 (a few samples of this study predate the infection). Cell type and time point are not known. The J gene is TRBJ2-7, the V gene TRBV29-1; D is unresolved. Material for sequencing was PBMCs or a T cell subset sorted from them (not recorded which). The CDR3, as DNA: TGCAGCGTTGCAGGTACTTTCTACGAGCAGTACTTC. This encodes CSVAGTFYEQYF.